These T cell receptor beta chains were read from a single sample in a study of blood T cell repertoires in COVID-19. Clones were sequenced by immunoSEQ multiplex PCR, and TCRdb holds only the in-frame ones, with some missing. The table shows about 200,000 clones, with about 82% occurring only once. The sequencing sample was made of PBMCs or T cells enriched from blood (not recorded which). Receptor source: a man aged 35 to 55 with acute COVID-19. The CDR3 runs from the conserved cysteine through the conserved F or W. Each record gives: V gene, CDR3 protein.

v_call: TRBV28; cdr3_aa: CASSDGLAGYTDTQYF
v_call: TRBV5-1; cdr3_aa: CASSLGDSPTNEKLFF
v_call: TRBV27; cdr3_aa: CASSLLPTGTDTQYF
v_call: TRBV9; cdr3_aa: CASSGWTGAHYGYTF
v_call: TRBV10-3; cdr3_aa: CAIRTAGPDEQYF
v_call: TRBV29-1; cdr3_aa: CSVGDRENYGYTF
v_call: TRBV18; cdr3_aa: CASSPEAGGSRFYSGNTIYF
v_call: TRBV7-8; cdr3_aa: CASSRQGMGQYF
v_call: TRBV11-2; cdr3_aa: CASALSGTSFYEQYF
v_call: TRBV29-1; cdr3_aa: CSVPGLAGYADTQYF
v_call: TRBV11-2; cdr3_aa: CASSLSGGSYEQYF
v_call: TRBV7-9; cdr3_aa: CASSVLAGNQDEQFF
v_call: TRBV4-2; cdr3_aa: CASSQVGTSYEQYF
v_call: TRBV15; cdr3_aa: CATSRAGQGWTYNEQFF
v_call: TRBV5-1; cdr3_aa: CASSLKSGTSNTGELFF
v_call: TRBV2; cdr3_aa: CASSEGARNIQYF
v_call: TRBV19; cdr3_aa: CASSPDRQNYEQYF
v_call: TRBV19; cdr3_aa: CASTFGTDYGYTF
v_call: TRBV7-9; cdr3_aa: CASSLESAIYGYTF
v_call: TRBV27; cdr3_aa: CASSKGYAYEQYF
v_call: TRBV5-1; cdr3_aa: CASSYEANRRADTQYF
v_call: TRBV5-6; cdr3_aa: CASMSFSGRHTKDEQYF
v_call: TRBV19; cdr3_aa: CASSGLTSGSSYEQYF
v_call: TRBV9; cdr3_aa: CASSASSGRAVDTQYF
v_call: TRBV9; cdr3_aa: CASSLRLAENTGELFF
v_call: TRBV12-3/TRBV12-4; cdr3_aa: CASSRREKLFF
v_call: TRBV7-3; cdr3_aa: CASSSAGGLYNEQFF
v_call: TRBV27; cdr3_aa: CASSPGTSGFEQYF
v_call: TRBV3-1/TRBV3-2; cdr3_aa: CASSQFLAGTVSSPLHF
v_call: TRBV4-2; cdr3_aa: CASSQDAGGTGELFF
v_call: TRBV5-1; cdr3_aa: CASSWTGFTTEAFF